Below, one T cell receptor (beta chain) is given with its context. The target of this receptor is not known. For every CD8+ T cell subset, under 350,000 cells were flow-sorted straight into RLT lysis buffer, and each subset was sorted in triplicate. Naive CD8+ T cells were defined stringently as CD45RO-CCR7+CD27+CD95- to exclude memory contaminants. Peripheral blood mononuclear cells were isolated from buffy coats by standard density gradient centrifugation. Naive CXCR3-negative and CXCR3-positive CD8+ T cells were flow-sorted using a FACSAria III. Total RNA was extracted from sorted cells with an RNeasy Mini Kit. The record originates from a study of CXCR3-negative and CXCR3-positive naive CD8 T cells (dated by TCRdb to between 2017 and 2020). About the study as a whole: Roughly 130 million TRB reads were obtained in total, roughly 1.5 +/- 0.3 million reads per library. Naive subsets from 5 or 6 donors and memory cells from 3 donors were included in the TRBV-TRBJ cluster analysis. The diversity and physicochemical repertoire analyses included approximately ten donors pooled from two independent experiments.

The data were produced on a NextSeq 550. The Human TCR Profiling Kit (MiLaboratory) was used to make UMI-labeled 5' RACE TRB cDNA libraries. The full amount of extracted RNA was used for cDNA synthesis, and the full amount of resulting cDNA was used for PCR amplification. Libraries were prepared in parallel with an identical number of PCR cycles. On the authors' methods: MIGEC and MiXCR extracted about 53,000 +/- 10,000 unique UMI-labeled TRB cDNA molecules per library, requiring at least two reads per UMI. On average, roughly 40,000 +/- 10,000 functional in-frame TRB CDR3 nucleotide clonotypes lacking stop codons were found per library. After downsampling to 5000 UMI-labeled TRB molecules per sample, diversity metrics such as normalized Shannon-Wiener and Chao1 were calculated in VDJtools. VDJtools was used to calculate clonotype-size-weighted physicochemical properties of the central five CDR3 residues, namely interaction energy, strength, volume and Kidera factor 4. With the reads reprocessed by TCRdb, a single entry stands for each CDR3 protein sequence and no DNA is reported. TCRdb's processing, not the study's, gives the V and J calls here. The table for this sample lists over 55,000 distinct CDR3 sequences. Less than 0.65% of the sample is taken by the ten largest.

CDR1 and CDR2 (MGHDK, SYGVNS) derive from the germline V gene. The CDR3 runs 15 amino acids, cysteine and phenylalanine included. DNA is not recorded here. Study-level results and caveats: Compared with CXCR3-negative naive cells, CXCR3-positive naive cells had TRB CDR3s with higher hydrophobicity (lower Kidera factor 4), lower energy, and higher strength and volume indices. Freshly isolated PBMCs were used for most assays because CXCR3 expression partially decreased after cryopreservation. Repertoire diversity was comparably high in both naive subsets but much lower in memory CD8+ T cells. Within the same donor, TRBV-TRBJ usage looked similar between naive CXCR3-negative and CXCR3-positive cells, but memory cells had distinct patterns. Because surface CD5, which is linked to self-reactivity in mice, was comparable between the naive subsets, TCR interaction strength was also inferred from TRB CDR3 physicochemical properties.

The chain employs TRBV25-1 and TRBJ1-4. What was sequenced was naive CXCR3+ CD8+ T cells from blood. The sample's cell subset or site label is to be understood as: CD45RO-CCR7+CD27+CD95- naive CD8+ T cells expressing CXCR3 (TNR3+). This receptor was taken from a human donor in good health. Some clones in this sample may be carry-over from other donors' samples. The CDR3 region reads CASSESWTTNEKLFF.